One and the same sample provided the 31 T cell receptor beta chains below, sequenced in a study of T cells after posttransplantation cyclophosphamide. Sequencing used immunoSEQ multiplex PCR; TCRdb keeps in-frame clones, though not all of them. The table records 8,500 to 10,000 clones, roughly 98% of them present only once. Cells defined as naive were viable CD3+CD4+ or CD3+CD8+ and CCR7+CD45RA+CD45RO-CD95-CD27+CD28+. Sequenced sample: naive CD4+ T cells sorted from PBMCs. Source of these receptors: a woman in her sixties in good health, CMV-negative, and a related stem cell transplant donor.

The chain has TRBV6-5 and TRBJ1-6; no firm D call. Trimming shortened V by 10 bases and J by 6 bases, and 13 bases separated the two germline ends. Per the germline V gene, CDR1 is MNHEY and CDR2 is SVGAGI. The CDR3 is 13 amino acids. The CDR3: CATLRTANSPLHF. The CDR3 DNA is TGTGCCACCCTCCGAACAGCTAATTCACCCCTCCACTTT.

V usage is TRBV30 and J usage is TRBJ2-3, with D perhaps matching TRBD2 (5 bases). Germline loops: CDR1 GTSNPN, CDR2 SVGIG (reference sequence). Trimming took off 1 base at V and 0 bases at J, with 8 bases between the two ends. CDR3 length: 14 amino acids. CDR3 loop: CAWSARVSTDTQYF. The CDR3, as DNA: TGTGCCTGGAGTGCGAGGGTTAGCACAGATACGCAGTATTTT.

The chain employs TRBV29-1 and TRBJ1-4; 10 positions agree with TRBD1. CDR3 size: 14 residues. The germline V gene encodes CDR1 SQVTM and CDR2 ANQGSEA. V lost 4 bases and J lost 5; bases outside the gene matches: 4. CDR3 residues: CSVVTGGSNEKLFF. CDR3 nucleotide sequence: TGCAGCGTTGTGACAGGGGGCAGCAATGAAAAACTGTTTTTT.

The chain carries TRBV6-6 and TRBJ2-3, with D perhaps TRBD2 (5 bases). Germline assignment: CDR1 MNHNY and CDR2 SVGAGI (reference sequence). The CDR3 runs 15 residues. V lost 3 bases to trimming and J lost 2 bases, with 12 bases between them. CDR3 sequence reads: CASSYAKRDTDTQYF. The CDR3 bases are TGTGCCAGCAGTTATGCAAAACGGGACACAGATACGCAGTATTTT.

The chain links TRBV6-5 to TRBJ2-7; 8 nucleotides line up with TRBD2. Germline V CDR1 and CDR2: MNHEY, SVGAGI. The length of the CDR3 is 15 residues. The J segment lost 7 bases and the V segment lost 2 bases, leaving 10 bases of the junction unmatched. CDR3 sequence: CASSYGSGTTGEQYF. Here the CDR3 DNA reads TGTGCCAGCAGTTACGGTAGCGGGACTACGGGGGAGCAGTACTTC.

This rearrangement joins TRBV11-2 to TRBJ2-5, with 10 bases fitting TRBD1. CDR1 is SGHAT, CDR2 FQNNGV, per germline. The J segment lost 4 bases and the V segment lost 6 bases, leaving 14 bases of the junction unmatched. There are 17 residues in the CDR3. The CDR3 loop is CASSQRPLRDRGETQYF. The CDR3 nucleotides read TGTGCCAGCAGTCAGAGGCCCCTCCGGGACAGGGGAGAGACCCAGTACTTC.

The V call is TRBV11-3, the J call TRBJ2-3; D not resolved. V lost 0 bases and J lost 4, with 11 bases in between. This CDR3 region has 15 residues. CDR1 and CDR2 from the germline V gene are SGHNT and YENEEA. The DNA for the CDR3 is TGTGCCAGCAGCTTAGATGGCGGTGGAGCAGATACGCAGTATTTT. This sequence encodes CASSLDGGGADTQYF.

The chain is built from TRBV5-4 and TRBJ1-6, with 8 bases fitting TRBD1. Germline V gene sequence: CDR1 SGHNT, CDR2 YYREEE (reference sequence). V lost 5 bases, J lost 15 bases, and 22 bases stayed unmatched. CDR3 length: 17 amino acids. The CDR3 DNA reads TGTGCCAGCAGTCGGACAGGGTCCAGTAACCAAATTCATGGCCTCCACTTT. Its protein is CASSRTGSSNQIHGLHF.

The V call is TRBV2, the J call TRBJ2-5; 11 positions agree with TRBD2. V was clipped by 7 bases and J by 7 bases; unmatched bases: 17. This CDR3 spans 17 amino acids. Germline CDR1 and CDR2: SNHLY and FYNNEI. The CDR3 spells CASTFGVAGGPEGTQYF. CDR3 DNA: TGTGCCAGCACTTTCGGAGTAGCGGGGGGGCCAGAAGGGACCCAGTACTTC. Filled out from reference TRBV2 and TRBJ2-5, the complete variable domain reads EPEVTQTPSHQVTQMGQEVILRCVPISNHLYFYWYRQILGQKVEFLVSFYNNEISEKSEIFDDQFSVERPDGSNFTLKIRSTKLEDSAMYFCASTFGVAGGPEGTQYFGPGTRLLVL.

The rearrangement links TRBV29-1 to TRBJ1-5, with D tentatively TRBD1 (6 bases). CDR1 and CDR2 from the germline V gene are SQVTM and ANQGSEA. The CDR3 loop spans 14 amino acids. Trimming shortened V by 7 bases and J by 5 bases, and 18 bases separated the two germline ends. DNA for the CDR3: TGCAGCGCATCGGGGGGGCCGACCTATCAGCCCCAGCATTTT. Translation gives CSASGGPTYQPQHF.

This chain uses TRBV18 with TRBJ1-5; 9 bases agree with TRBD1. Germline loops: CDR1 KGHSH, CDR2 LQKENI. V lost 3 bases to trimming and J lost 0 bases; unmatched junction nucleotides: 6. This CDR3 has 17 amino acids. The CDR3 spells CASSPGQGPFSNQPQHF. CDR3 coding DNA: TGTGCCAGCTCACCGGGACAGGGTCCCTTTAGCAATCAGCCCCAGCATTTT.

V is TRBV25-1 and J is TRBJ2-2; D perhaps matches TRBD2 (6 bases). The CDR3 covers 18 residues. V was cut by 0 bases and J by 5 bases, with 19 bases left in between. Germline V gene lookup returns CDR1 MGHDK and CDR2 SYGVNS. CDR3 DNA: TGTGCCAGCAGTGAATACGGGGGAGTAAAGCCCGGGACCGGGGAGCTGTTTTTT. Protein: CASSEYGGVKPGTGELFF.

The V call is TRBV18, the J call TRBJ2-1, with a tentative D call TRBD1 (7 bases). CDR3 length: 17 amino acids. The V and J ends lost 3 bases and 0 bases respectively, with 15 bases between them. The germline CDR1 and CDR2 sequences are KGHSH and LQKENI. CDR3 bases: TGTGCCAGCTCACCTCCGGAGGGGGCAGTCTCCTACAATGAGCAGTTCTTC. The encoded protein is CASSPPEGAVSYNEQFF. The full variable domain, its missing parts supplied by reference TRBV18 and TRBJ2-1, is NAGVMQNPRHLVRRRGQEARLRCSPMKGHSHVYWYRQLPEEGLKFMVYLQKENIIDESGMPKERFSAEFPKEGPSILRIQQVVRGDSAAYFCASSPPEGAVSYNEQFFGPGTRLTVL.

The V call is TRBV19, the J call TRBJ1-2; 8 positions match TRBD1. V shed 3 bases and J 5 bases; nucleotides not matched to a gene: 8. The CDR3 extends over 15 amino acids. CDR1 LNHDA and CDR2 SQIVND come from the germline V gene (reference sequence). CDR3 protein: CASSMLQGARYGYTF. The CDR3 DNA is TGTGCCAGTAGTATGTTGCAGGGGGCTCGTTATGGCTACACCTTC.

This clone was recorded once. The CDR3 end shows no conserved phenylalanine or tryptophan, and so a read error is likely. The genes are TRBV29-1 and TRBJ1-2, with D possibly matching TRBD1 (6 bases). Germline values: CDR1 SQVTM, CDR2 ANQGSEA. Trimming stripped 4 bases from V and 6 bases from J, with 9 bases between. The CDR3 spans 11 residues. CDR3: CSVVGADGYTS. In nucleotides, the CDR3 is TGCAGCGTTGTGGGGGCCGATGGCTACACCTCC.

The chain is built from TRBV20-1 and TRBJ2-7, with TRBD2 as a possible D gene (5 bases). CDR1 and CDR2 from the germline V gene are DFQATT and SNEGSKA (reference sequence). The CDR3 covers 11 residues. Trimming took 3 bases from V and 6 from J, leaving 9 bases between them. The CDR3 nucleotides are TGCAGTGCTAGCGGGATAAGCGAGCAGTACTTC. It encodes CSASGISEQYF.

This chain links TRBV7-7 with TRBJ2-1; 14 bases are shared with TRBD2. This CDR3 spans 15 amino acids. Germline CDR1 SSHAT, CDR2 FNYEAQ (reference sequence). The ends lost 5 bases at V and 8 bases at J; junction bases unmatched: 5. CDR3 in DNA: TGTGCCAGCAGCCTGGGACTAGCGGGAGCGGATGAGCAGTTCTTC. Translating gives CASSLGLAGADEQFF.

J is TRBJ2-3 and V is TRBV5-6; 7 bases match TRBD2. This CDR3 has 15 residues. Trimming cost V 4 bases and J 2 bases; bases outside gene matches: 7. CDR1 SGHDT and CDR2 YYEEEE come from the germline V gene. The CDR3 coding sequence is TGTGCCAGCAGCCGCCCGGGAGGCTACACAGATACGCAGTATTTT. It specifies CASSRPGGYTDTQYF.

This chain connects TRBV4-2 to TRBJ1-5; possible D gene TRBD1, 6 bases. V lost 5 bases to trimming and J lost 3 bases, with 20 bases between them. The CDR3 is 17 amino acids. Germline CDR1 reads LGHNA; CDR2 reads YNFKEQ. CDR3 bases: TGTGCCAGCAGCAAAACAGGGAAGGTCGACTACAATCAGCCCCAGCATTTT. Protein: CASSKTGKVDYNQPQHF.

This chain connects TRBV28 to TRBJ2-4; D might be TRBD2 (6 bases). Trimming removed 6 bases at V and 3 bases at J, with 24 bases between. The CDR3 spans 18 residues. CDR1 MDHEN and CDR2 SYDVKM come from the germline V gene. CDR3 nucleotide sequence: TGTGCCAGCAGCCCTAAGGTCGGGGGAGGTACGGGCAAAAACATTCAGTACTTC. Translating gives CASSPKVGGGTGKNIQYF.

The CDR3 is CASTGTGWTDTQYF. The CDR3 nucleotides read TGTGCCAGCACCGGGACAGGTTGGACAGATACGCAGTATTTT. The chain employs TRBV2 and TRBJ2-3, with TRBD1 matching over 8 bases. Germline assignment: CDR1 SNHLY and CDR2 FYNNEI. The CDR3 runs to 14 residues. J lost 3 bases, V lost 7 bases, and 6 bases had no gene match.

The J gene is TRBJ1-1, the V gene TRBV19; 8 positions match TRBD1. CDR3 length: 14 amino acids. The V segment lost 5 bases and the J segment 6 bases; nucleotides outside the gene matches: 8. From germline, CDR1 is LNHDA and CDR2 SQIVND (reference sequence). In nucleotides, the CDR3 is TGTGCCAGTAGTGTCAGGGGGCGGGTACCTGAAGCTTTCTTT. Its translation: CASSVRGRVPEAFF.

DNA of the CDR3: TGCAGCGTTGTTGGGACAGGGGACCCCTCCTATAATTCACCCCTCCACTTT. It yields the protein CSVVGTGDPSYNSPLHF. This chain connects TRBV29-1 to TRBJ1-6, with TRBD1 matching 10 bases. This CDR3 contains 17 residues. From germline, CDR1 is SQVTM and CDR2 ANQGSEA. V trimming: 4 bases; J trimming: 0 bases; junction bases outside the gene matches: 6.

This rearrangement joins TRBV27 to TRBJ2-1, with D possibly being TRBD2 (6 bases). The CDR3 is 15 residues long. V lost 9 bases, J lost 0 bases, and 15 bases lay in between. CDR1 and CDR2 from the germline V gene are MNHEY and SMNVEV (reference sequence). The CDR3 DNA reads TGTGCCAGTAGAAGCGGGTGGCTCTCCTACAATGAGCAGTTCTTC. Encoded protein: CASRSGWLSYNEQFF.

This clone was counted a few times. The rearrangement links TRBV7-2 to TRBJ2-3, with 9 nucleotides matching TRBD2. In germline, CDR1 is SGHTA, CDR2 FQGNSA. With V trimmed by 1 base and J by 8 bases, 7 bases remained unmatched. CDR3 size: 15 residues. The CDR3 DNA sequence: TGTGCCAGCAGCTTAGATTCGGCTAGCGGGGCTACGCAGTATTTT. It specifies CASSLDSASGATQYF.

The chain combines TRBV7-2 with TRBJ2-7, with 10 bases identical to TRBD2. The CDR3 is 13 amino acids. With 6 bases clipped from V and 1 base from J, the junction kept 0 bases outside the gene matches. Germline V CDR1 and CDR2: SGHTA, FQGNSA. CDR3 sequence (DNA): TGTGCCAGCAGACTAGCGGGATCCTACGAGCAGTACTTC. This encodes CASRLAGSYEQYF.

V gene TRBV29-1 combines with J gene TRBJ2-7; D ambiguous. Deletions cut 4 bases from V and 7 bases from J, with 8 bases between. The germline V gene encodes CDR1 SQVTM and CDR2 ANQGSEA. This CDR3 has 10 amino acids. The CDR3 nucleotides read TGCAGCGTTGGAGGTGAAGAGCAGTACTTC. This sequence encodes CSVGGEEQYF.

The rearrangement links TRBV9 to TRBJ1-1; D unresolved. This CDR3 contains 15 residues. Germline V gene data show CDR1 as SGDLS and CDR2 as YYNGEE. V was clipped by 1 base and J by 0 bases, with 10 bases between them. The CDR3, as DNA: TGTGCCAGCAGCGTATCGTACAGAATGAACACTGAAGCTTTCTTT. Its protein product is CASSVSYRMNTEAFF.

The chain joins TRBV11-2 to TRBJ1-2; D is ambiguous. Germline values: CDR1 SGHAT, CDR2 FQNNGV. Trimming pared 5 bases from V and 4 bases from J, leaving 11 bases between. This CDR3 region has 13 residues. CDR3 in DNA: TGTGCCAGCAGCCCGCCCGGGAGCTATGGCTACACCTTC. Protein: CASSPPGSYGYTF.

This clone showed up just once. The chain has TRBV6-5 and TRBJ1-5, with 7 nucleotides matching TRBD1. J gave up 2 bases and V 5 bases, and 3 bases lay outside the gene matches. CDR1 is MNHEY, CDR2 SVGAGI, per germline. The length of the CDR3 is 14 residues. For the CDR3, the DNA is TGTGCCAGCAGTCGACAGGGAGGCAATCAGCCCCAGCATTTT. Amino acid sequence: CASSRQGGNQPQHF.

This clone was detected once. This chain uses TRBV4-3 with TRBJ2-5, with TRBD2 identical over 12 bases. The end of the DNA aligns better with TRBJ2-7, so the J call may be wrong. CDR1 LGHNA and CDR2 YSLEER come from the germline V gene. This CDR3 spans 15 amino acids. The CDR3: CASSQELAGGYEQYF. CDR3 sequence (DNA): TGCGCCAGCAGCCAAGAACTAGCGGGAGGCTACGAGCAGTACTTC.